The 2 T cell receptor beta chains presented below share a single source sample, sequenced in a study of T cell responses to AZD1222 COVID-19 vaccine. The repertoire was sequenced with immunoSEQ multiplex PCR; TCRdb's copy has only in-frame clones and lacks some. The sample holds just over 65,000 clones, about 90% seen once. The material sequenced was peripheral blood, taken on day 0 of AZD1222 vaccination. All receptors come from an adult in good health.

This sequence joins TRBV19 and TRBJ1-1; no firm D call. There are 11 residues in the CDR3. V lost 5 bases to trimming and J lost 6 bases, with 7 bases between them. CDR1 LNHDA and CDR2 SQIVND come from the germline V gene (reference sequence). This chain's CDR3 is CASSLGPEAFF. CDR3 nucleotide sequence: TGTGCCAGTAGTCTCGGTCCTGAAGCTTTCTTT.

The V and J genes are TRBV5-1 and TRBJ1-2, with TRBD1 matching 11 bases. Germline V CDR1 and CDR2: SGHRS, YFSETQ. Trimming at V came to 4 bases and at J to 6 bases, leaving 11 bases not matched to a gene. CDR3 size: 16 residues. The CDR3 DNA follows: TGCGCCAGCAGCGACACCGGGACAGGGGGACGAAATGGCTACACCTTC. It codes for CASSDTGTGGRNGYTF.